The rows below give T cell receptor beta chains drawn from one sample of a study of human T cells and chemical hapten exposure. TCRdb ran MiXCR on the RACE reads and lists one entry per CDR3 protein. The data show 80,000 to 100,000 distinct CDR3 sequences, with about 8.6% seen just once and about 3.1% held by the top ten. Sequencing used whole blood. The receptors stem from a female donor in good health. Some clones in this sample may be carry-over from other donors' samples. CDR3s include the opening cysteine and the closing phenylalanine or tryptophan.

V gene | CDR3 length | CDR3 protein
TRBV6-2/TRBV6-3 | 13 | CASSRGRFDTQYF
TRBV11-2 | 14 | CASSLTVLQETQYF
TRBV30 | 15 | CATPQSGRGGNEQFF
TRBV30 | 14 | CAWARGRATDTQYF
TRBV12-3/TRBV12-4 | 13 | CASSFISGEKLFF
TRBV13 | 14 | CASSSQVATYEQYF
TRBV28 | 13 | CASSGALGYEQYF
TRBV20-1 | 9 | CSVIPEAFF
TRBV7-2 | 16 | CASSRGLAGGTDTQYF
TRBV6-6 | 15 | CASSAQGAGGYEQYF
TRBV20-1 | 15 | CSASGSLANTGELFF
TRBV7-9 | 15 | CASSFSRGAPHEQYF
TRBV20-1 | 16 | CSARVINVSSGNTIYF
TRBV20-1 | 13 | CSARRQGAQEQYF
TRBV12-3/TRBV12-4 | 14 | CASSLGADTGELFF
TRBV27 | 13 | CASSPNANQVAFF
TRBV14 | 13 | CASSRPGIDTQYF
TRBV2 | 15 | CASSMSSMTNTEAFF
TRBV5-1 | 15 | CASSLALGSNYGYTF
TRBV29-1 | 11 | CSPGLAGLQFF
TRBV12-3/TRBV12-4 | 16 | CASSFGALSFPETQYF
TRBV11-2 | 14 | CASSSPGEANEQFF
TRBV20-1 | 15 | CSATRGLSSYNEQFF
TRBV15 | 14 | CATSRHGQGEKLFF
TRBV20-1 | 12 | CSAERDRGGYTF
TRBV19 | 14 | CASSIGWAEETQYF
TRBV20-1 | 18 | CSARGGLAGGPSYNEQFF
TRBV30 | 14 | CASGGREPYNEQFF
TRBV29-1 | 14 | CSVDPPGGQETQYF
TRBV29-1 | 16 | CSVEASSGGAQDTQYF
TRBV20-1 | 13 | CSARGGSSYEQYF
TRBV18 | 16 | CASSPGLVLRLHEQYF
TRBV5-1 | 17 | CASSLARRLAGENEQFF
TRBV28 | 13 | CASSRPAGYEQYF
TRBV5-4 | 14 | CASSWGQAAYEQYF
TRBV29-1 | 15 | CSVLATGSSYNEQFF
TRBV2 | 19 | CASSRTEIPTSFRGREQYF
TRBV4-2 | 17 | CASSQIEGTGGAGEQYF
TRBV10-1 | 13 | CASSGLATGELFF
TRBV30 | 14 | CAWRTSGTSYEQYF
TRBV6-4 | 16 | CASSDSSSSGANVLTF
TRBV20-1 | 19 | CSARVEGLAGGNSYNEQFF
TRBV20-1 | 17 | CSARDAIRGSGGVEQFF
TRBV29-1 | 15 | CSVDLTGILYNEQFF
TRBV30 | 17 | CAWKKTRGQFSFSEQYF
TRBV5-4 | 15 | CASSKGTVDSYEQYF
TRBV6-1 | 15 | CASNPTGTGSHEQYF
TRBV15 | 20 | CATSSRDRKMPAGIQETQYF
TRBV6-5 | 15 | CASSYSAASYDTQYF
TRBV20-1 | 13 | CSAKRVGQGEQYF
TRBV28 | 14 | CASSLAGGGYEQYF
TRBV29-1 | 13 | CSVGDSAYNEQFF
TRBV28 | 15 | CASRKPGQGTNIQYF
TRBV6-2/TRBV6-3 | 11 | CASSVWDEQYF
TRBV19 | 17 | CASSQGTSGYLVDEQFF
TRBV7-9 | 15 | CASGVRRETQETQYF
TRBV15 | 14 | CATSGDRVNSPLHF
TRBV20-1 | 15 | CSARVALGVGTEAFF
TRBV12-3/TRBV12-4 | 15 | CASRPGTSGGGTQYF
TRBV20-1 | 14 | CSAREMAGSSPLHF